The TCR beta chain described here comes from a study of somatic mutations in cytotoxic T cells in rheumatoid arthritis. TCRdb's table, derived via immunoSEQ multiplex PCR, lists solely in-frame clones and lacks some. Of 10,000 to 15,000 clones in the sample, roughly 72% were seen once. From germline, CDR1 is SGHDN and CDR2 FVKESK. V was cut by 4 bases and J by 6 bases, with 12 bases left in between. The CDR3 contains 13 residues. The chain recombines TRBV14 with TRBJ1-2, with unresolved D. This TCR was recovered from a man between 65 and 80 years old in good health. What was sequenced was CD8+ T cells sorted from blood. The chain's CDR3 is CASSRSLPDGYTF. CDR3 coding DNA: TGTGCCAGCAGCCGTAGTCTCCCGGATGGCTACACCTTC.